This T cell receptor beta chain appears in the sequencing data of a study of blood T cell repertoires in COVID-19. For the study at large: T cells, B-cell-depleted T cells, or PBMCs supplied cDNA or gDNA.

CDR1 and CDR2 (germline): SEHNR, FQNEAQ (reference sequence). The germline V and J ends were trimmed by 2 bases and 5 bases, with 7 bases remaining between them. This CDR3 has 13 residues. Using immunoSEQ multiplex PCR, the repertoire was profiled, and TCRdb retains in-frame clones only, with some absent. The table records roughly 220,000 clones, 85% of them present only once. The sequence derives from a middle-aged man who had recovered from COVID-19. The rearrangement links TRBV7-9 to TRBJ2-4; perhaps TRBD1 as D (5 bases). The sequenced sample consisted of peripheral blood. CDR3 region: CASSLRGQNIQYF. CDR3 in DNA: TGTGCCAGCAGCTTAAGGGGCCAAAACATTCAGTACTTC.